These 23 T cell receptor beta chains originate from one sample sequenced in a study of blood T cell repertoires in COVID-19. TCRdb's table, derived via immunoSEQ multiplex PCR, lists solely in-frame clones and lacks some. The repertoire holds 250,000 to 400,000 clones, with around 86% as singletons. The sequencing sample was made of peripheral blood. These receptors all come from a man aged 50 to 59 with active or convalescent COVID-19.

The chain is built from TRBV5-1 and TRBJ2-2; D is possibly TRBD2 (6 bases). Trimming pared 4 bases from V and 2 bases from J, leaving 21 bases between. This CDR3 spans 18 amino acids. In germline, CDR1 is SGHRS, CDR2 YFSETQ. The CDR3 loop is CASSPFVYVADNTGELFF. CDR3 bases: TGCGCCAGCAGCCCATTCGTTTACGTAGCGGACAACACCGGGGAGCTGTTTTTT.

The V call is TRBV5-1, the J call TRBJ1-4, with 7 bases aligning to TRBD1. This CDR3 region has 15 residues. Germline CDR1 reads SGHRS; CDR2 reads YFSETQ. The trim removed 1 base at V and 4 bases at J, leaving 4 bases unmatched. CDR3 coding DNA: TGCGCCAGCAGCTTGTCGGGACAGCGTAATGAAAAACTGTTTTTT. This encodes CASSLSGQRNEKLFF.

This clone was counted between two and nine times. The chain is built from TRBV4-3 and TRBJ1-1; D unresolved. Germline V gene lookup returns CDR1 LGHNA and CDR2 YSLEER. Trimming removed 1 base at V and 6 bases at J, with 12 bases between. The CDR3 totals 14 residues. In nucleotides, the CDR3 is TGCGCCAGCAGCCAAGTACTCTTGCTGGCTGAAGCTTTCTTT. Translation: CASSQVLLLAEAFF.

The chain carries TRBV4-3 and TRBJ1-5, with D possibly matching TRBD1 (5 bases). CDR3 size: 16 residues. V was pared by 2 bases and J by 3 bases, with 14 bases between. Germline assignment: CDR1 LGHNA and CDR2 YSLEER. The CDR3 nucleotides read TGCGCCAGCAGCCAACAAGGTCCGGGGGACAATCAGCCCCAGCATTTT. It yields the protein CASSQQGPGDNQPQHF.

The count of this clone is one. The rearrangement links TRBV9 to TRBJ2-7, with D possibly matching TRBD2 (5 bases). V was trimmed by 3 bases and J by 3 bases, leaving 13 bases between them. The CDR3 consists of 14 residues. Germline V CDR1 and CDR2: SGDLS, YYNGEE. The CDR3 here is CASSARDGGYEQYF. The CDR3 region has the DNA TGTGCCAGCAGCGCAAGAGACGGAGGCTACGAGCAGTACTTC.

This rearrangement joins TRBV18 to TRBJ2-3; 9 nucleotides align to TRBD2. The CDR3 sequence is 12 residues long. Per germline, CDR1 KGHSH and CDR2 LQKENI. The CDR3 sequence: CTSGFHTDTQYF. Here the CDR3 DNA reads TGTACTAGCGGGTTCCACACAGATACGCAGTATTTT.

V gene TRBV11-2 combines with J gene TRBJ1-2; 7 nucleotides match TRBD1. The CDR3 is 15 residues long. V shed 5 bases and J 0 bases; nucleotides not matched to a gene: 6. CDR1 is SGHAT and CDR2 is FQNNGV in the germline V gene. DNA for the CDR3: TGTGCCAGCAGCCTCCGGGACAGTTCTAACTATGGCTACACCTTC. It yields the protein CASSLRDSSNYGYTF.

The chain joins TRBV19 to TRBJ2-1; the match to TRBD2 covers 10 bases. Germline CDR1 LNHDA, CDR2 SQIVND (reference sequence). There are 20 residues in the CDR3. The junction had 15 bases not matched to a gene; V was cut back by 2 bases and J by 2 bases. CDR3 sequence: CASSIKALAGAQGPYNEQFF. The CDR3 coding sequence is TGTGCCAGTAGTATAAAGGCGCTAGCGGGAGCCCAGGGACCCTACAATGAGCAGTTCTTC.

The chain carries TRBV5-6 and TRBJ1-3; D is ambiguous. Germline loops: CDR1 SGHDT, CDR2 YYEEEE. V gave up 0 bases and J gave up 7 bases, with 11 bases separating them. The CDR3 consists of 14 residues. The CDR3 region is CASSLANNPNTIYF. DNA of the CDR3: TGTGCCAGCAGCTTGGCGAACAACCCCAACACCATATATTTT.

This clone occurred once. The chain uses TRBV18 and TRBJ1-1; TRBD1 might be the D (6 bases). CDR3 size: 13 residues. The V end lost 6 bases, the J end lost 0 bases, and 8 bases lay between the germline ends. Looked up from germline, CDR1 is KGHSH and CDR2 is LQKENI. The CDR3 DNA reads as TGTGCCAGCTCCGGACAGATGAACACTGAAGCTTTCTTT. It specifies CASSGQMNTEAFF.

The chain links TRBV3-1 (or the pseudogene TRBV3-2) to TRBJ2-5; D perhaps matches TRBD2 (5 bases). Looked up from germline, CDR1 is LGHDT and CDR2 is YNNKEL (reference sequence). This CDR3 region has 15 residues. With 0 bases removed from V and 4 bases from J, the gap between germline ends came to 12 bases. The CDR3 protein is CASSQDPERRETQYF. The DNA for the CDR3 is TGTGCCAGCAGCCAAGATCCGGAGCGGAGAGAGACCCAGTACTTC.

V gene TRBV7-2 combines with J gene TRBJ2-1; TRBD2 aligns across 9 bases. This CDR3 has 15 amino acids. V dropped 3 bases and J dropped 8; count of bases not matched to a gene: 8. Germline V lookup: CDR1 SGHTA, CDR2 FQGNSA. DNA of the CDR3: TGTGCCAGCAGCTTTTTGGCGGGAGGGCGGTATGAGCAGTTCTTC. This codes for CASSFLAGGRYEQFF.

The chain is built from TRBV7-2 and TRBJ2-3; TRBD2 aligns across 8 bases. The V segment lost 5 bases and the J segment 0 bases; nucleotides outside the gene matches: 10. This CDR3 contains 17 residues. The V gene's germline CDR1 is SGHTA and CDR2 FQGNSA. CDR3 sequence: CASSKRSGGGSTDTQYF. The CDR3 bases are TGTGCCAGCAGCAAACGGTCCGGCGGGGGGAGCACAGATACGCAGTATTTT.

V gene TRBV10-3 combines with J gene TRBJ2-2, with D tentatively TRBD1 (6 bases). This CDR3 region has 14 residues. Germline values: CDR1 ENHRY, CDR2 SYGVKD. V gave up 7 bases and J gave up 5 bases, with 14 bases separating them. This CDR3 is CAITRQDGTGELFF. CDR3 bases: TGTGCCATCACGCGACAGGATGGAACCGGGGAGCTGTTTTTT.

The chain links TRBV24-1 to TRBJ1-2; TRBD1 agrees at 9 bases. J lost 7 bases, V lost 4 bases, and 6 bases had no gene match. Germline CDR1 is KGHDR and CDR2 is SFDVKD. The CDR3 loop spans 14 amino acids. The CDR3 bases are TGTGCCACCAGTGACCCCGGGACAGGGCTTGGCTACACCTTC. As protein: CATSDPGTGLGYTF.

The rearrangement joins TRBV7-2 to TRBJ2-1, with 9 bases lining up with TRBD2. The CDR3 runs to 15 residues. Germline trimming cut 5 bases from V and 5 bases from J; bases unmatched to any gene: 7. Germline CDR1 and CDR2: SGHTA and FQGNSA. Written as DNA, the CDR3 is TGTGCCAGCAGCCCGAGACTAGCGGCACACAATGAGCAGTTCTTC. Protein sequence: CASSPRLAAHNEQFF.

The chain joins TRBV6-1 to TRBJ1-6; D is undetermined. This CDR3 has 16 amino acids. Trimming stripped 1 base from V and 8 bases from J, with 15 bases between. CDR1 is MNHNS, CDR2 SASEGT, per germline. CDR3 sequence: CASSEGVGRRDSPLHF. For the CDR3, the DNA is TGTGCCAGCAGTGAAGGGGTCGGCCGCCGGGATTCACCCCTCCACTTT.

The CDR3 bases are TGTGCCAGCAGCTTATTGCCGCGGGGAAACCCTTTGAAGCAGTACTTC. Translating gives CASSLLPRGNPLKQYF. The chain is built from TRBV11-1 and TRBJ2-7, with a weak D call TRBD2 (6 bases). The CDR3 spans 16 residues. The germline V gene has CDR1 SGHAT and CDR2 FQDESV (reference sequence). V dropped 2 bases and J dropped 8 bases, with 22 bases sitting between them.

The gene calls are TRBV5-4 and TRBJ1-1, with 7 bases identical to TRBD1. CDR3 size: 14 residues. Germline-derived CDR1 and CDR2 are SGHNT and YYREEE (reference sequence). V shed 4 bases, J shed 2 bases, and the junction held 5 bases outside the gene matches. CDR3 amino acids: CASSPGQANTEAFF. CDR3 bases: TGTGCCAGCAGCCCCGGACAGGCCAACACTGAAGCTTTCTTT.

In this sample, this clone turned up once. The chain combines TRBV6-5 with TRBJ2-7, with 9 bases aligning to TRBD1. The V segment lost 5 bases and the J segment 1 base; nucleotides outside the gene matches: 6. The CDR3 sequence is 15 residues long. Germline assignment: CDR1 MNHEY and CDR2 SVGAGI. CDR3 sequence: CASSKPGQGSYEQYF. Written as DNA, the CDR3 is TGTGCCAGCAGTAAACCGGGACAGGGATCCTACGAGCAGTACTTC.

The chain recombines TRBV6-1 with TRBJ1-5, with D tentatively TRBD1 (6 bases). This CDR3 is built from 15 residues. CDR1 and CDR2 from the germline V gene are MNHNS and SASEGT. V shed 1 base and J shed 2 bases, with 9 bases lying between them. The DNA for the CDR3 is TGTGCCAGCAGTGAAGGAGGGGGTGGCAATCAGCCCCAGCATTTT. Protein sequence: CASSEGGGGNQPQHF.

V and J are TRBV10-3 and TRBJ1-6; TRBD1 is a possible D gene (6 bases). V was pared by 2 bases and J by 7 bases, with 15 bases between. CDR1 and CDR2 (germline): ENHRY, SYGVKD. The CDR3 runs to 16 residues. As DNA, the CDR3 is TGTGCCATCAGTGAGGCCATTACGACAGGCAATTCACCCCTCCACTTT. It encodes CAISEAITTGNSPLHF.

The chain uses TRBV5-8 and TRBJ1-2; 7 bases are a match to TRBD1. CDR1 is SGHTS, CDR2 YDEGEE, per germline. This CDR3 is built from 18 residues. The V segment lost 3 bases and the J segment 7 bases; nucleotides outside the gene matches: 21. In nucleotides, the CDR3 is TGTGCCAGCAGCTCCGTAGACCCCCCGGCGGAGGGGGCGGGTGGCTACACCTTC. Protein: CASSSVDPPAEGAGGYTF.